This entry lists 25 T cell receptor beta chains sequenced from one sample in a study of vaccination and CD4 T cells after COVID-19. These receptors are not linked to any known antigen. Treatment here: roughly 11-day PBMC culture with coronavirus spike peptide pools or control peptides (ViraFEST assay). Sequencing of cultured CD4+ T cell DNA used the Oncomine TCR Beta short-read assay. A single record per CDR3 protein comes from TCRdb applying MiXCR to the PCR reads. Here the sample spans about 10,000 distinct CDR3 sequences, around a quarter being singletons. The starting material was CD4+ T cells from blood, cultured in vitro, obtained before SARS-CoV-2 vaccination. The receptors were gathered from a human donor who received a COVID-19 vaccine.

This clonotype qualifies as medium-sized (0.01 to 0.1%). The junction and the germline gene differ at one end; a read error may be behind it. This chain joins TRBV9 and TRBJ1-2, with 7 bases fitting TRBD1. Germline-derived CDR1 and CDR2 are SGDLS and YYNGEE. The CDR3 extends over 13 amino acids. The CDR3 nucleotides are TGTGCCAGCAGCGTAGATGCACAGGGGAGTAAAATCTTC. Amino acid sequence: CASSVDAQGSKIF.

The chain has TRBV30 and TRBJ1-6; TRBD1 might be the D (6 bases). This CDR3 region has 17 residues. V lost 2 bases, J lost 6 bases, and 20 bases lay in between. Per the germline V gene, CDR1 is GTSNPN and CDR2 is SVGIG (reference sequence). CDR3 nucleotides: TGTGCCTGGAGTCCAGTCCGGGGGGGCTTGGGTAATTCACCCCTCCACTTT. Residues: CAWSPVRGGLGNSPLHF.

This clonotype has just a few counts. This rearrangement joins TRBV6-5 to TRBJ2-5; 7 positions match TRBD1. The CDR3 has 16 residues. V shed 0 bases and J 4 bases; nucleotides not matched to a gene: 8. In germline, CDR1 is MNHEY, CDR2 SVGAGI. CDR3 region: CASSYSSRGRAETQYF. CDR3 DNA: TGTGCCAGCAGTTACTCGTCTAGGGGGCGGGCAGAGACCCAGTACTTC.

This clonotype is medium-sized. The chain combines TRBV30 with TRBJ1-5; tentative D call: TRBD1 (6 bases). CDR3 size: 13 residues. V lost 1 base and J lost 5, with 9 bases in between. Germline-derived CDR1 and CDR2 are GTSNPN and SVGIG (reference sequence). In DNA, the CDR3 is TGTGCCTGGAGTGGGAGGGGGGATCAGCCCCAGCATTTT. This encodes CAWSGRGDQPQHF.

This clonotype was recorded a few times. The CDR3 DNA follows: TGTGCCTGGAGTGTACTTGGGGCAGGGGGAAGGACCGGGGAGCTGTTTTTT. This gives the protein CAWSVLGAGGRTGELFF. The chain links TRBV30 to TRBJ2-2; 7 nucleotides line up with TRBD1. In germline, CDR1 is GTSNPN, CDR2 SVGIG (reference sequence). CDR3 length: 17 residues. Trimming at V came to 0 bases and at J to 5 bases, leaving 12 bases not matched to a gene.

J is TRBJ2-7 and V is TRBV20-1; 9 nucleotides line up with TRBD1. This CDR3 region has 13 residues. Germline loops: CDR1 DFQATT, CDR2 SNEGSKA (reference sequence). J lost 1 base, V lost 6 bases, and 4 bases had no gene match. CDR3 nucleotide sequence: TGCAGTGCAGGGACAGGGATTTCCTACGAGCAGTACTTC. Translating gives CSAGTGISYEQYF.

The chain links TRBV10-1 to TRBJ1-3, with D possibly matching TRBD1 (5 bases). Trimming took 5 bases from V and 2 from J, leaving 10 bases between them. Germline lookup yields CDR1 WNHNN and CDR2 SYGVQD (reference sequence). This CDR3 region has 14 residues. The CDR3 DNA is TGCGCCAGCAGTAAGGACACAGCTGGAAACACCATATATTTT. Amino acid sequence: CASSKDTAGNTIYF.

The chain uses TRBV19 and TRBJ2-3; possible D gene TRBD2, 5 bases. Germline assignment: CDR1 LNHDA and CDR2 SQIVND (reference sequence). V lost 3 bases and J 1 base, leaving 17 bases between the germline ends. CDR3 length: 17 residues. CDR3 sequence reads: CASSITTGGSGTDTQYF. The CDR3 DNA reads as TGTGCCAGTAGTATTACCACCGGCGGGTCGGGCACAGATACGCAGTATTTT.

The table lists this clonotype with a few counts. CDR3 in DNA: TGCGCCAGCAGTGGATCGGGCAGGGGCATAGGCACAGATACGCAGTATTTT. As protein: CASSGSGRGIGTDTQYF. The chain carries TRBV10-1 and TRBJ2-3; D is perhaps TRBD1 (6 bases). Germline CDR1 reads WNHNN; CDR2 reads SYGVQD (reference sequence). The CDR3 has 17 residues. V lost 4 bases, J lost 1 base, and 18 bases lay in between.

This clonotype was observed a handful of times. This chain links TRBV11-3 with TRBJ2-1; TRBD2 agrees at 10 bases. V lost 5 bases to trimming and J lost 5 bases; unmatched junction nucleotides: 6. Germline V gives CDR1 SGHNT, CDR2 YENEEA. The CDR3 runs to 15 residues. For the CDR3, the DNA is TGTGCCAGCAGCCTTAGCGGGGGGTTCAACAATGAGCAGTTCTTC. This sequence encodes CASSLSGGFNNEQFF.

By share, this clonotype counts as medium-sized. CDR3 residues: CSAGQGRNQPQHF. Here the CDR3 DNA reads TGCAGTGCTGGACAGGGGCGAAATCAGCCCCAGCATTTT. V usage is TRBV20-1 and J usage is TRBJ1-5; 9 nucleotides agree with TRBD1. This CDR3 is built from 13 residues. The junction had 3 bases not matched to a gene; V was cut back by 5 bases and J by 4 bases. Germline CDR1 is DFQATT and CDR2 is SNEGSKA (reference sequence).

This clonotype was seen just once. DNA for the CDR3: TGCGCCAGTAGACTGTTAGCGGCGGGGGGGCTGGATGAGCAGTTCTTC. This gives the protein CASRLLAAGGLDEQFF. The rearrangement joins TRBV5-1 to TRBJ2-1, with TRBD2 matching 9 bases. V gave up 8 bases and J gave up 8 bases; unmatched junction bases: 17. This CDR3 comprises 16 residues. Germline V lookup: CDR1 SGHRS, CDR2 YFSETQ.

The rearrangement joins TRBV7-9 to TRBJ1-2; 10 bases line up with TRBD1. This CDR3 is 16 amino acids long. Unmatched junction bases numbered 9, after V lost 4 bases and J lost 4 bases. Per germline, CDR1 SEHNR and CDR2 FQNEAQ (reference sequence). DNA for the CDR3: TGTGCCAGCAGCTACCCCGGGACAGGGGATTTCTATGGCTACACCTTC. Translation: CASSYPGTGDFYGYTF.

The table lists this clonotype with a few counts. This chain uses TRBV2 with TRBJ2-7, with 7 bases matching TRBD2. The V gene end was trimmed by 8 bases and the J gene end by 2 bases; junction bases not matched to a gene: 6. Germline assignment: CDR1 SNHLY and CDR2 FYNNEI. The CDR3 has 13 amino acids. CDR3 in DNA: TGTGCCAGCGATCCGGGACTACCCTACGAGCAGTACTTC. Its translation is CASDPGLPYEQYF.

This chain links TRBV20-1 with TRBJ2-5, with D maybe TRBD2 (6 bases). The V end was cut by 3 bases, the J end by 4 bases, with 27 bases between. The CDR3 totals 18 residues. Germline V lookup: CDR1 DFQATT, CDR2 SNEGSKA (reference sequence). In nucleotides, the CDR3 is TGCAGTGCTAGTCCCCCAACCCCTAGCGATCCCGGGGGAGAGACCCAGTACTTC. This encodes CSASPPTPSDPGGETQYF.

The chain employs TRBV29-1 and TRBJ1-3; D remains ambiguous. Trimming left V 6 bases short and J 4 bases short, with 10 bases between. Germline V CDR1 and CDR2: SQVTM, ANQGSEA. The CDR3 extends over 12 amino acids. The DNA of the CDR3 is TGCAGCGTCCACCTCGGAGGAAACACCATATATTTT. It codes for CSVHLGGNTIYF.

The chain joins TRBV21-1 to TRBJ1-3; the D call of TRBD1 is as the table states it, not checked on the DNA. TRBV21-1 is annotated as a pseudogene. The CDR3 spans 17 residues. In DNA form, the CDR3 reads TGTGCCAACAGCAGAATAAAAACCGGGACAGGGGAGAACACCATATATTTT. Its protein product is CANSRIKTGTGENTIYF.

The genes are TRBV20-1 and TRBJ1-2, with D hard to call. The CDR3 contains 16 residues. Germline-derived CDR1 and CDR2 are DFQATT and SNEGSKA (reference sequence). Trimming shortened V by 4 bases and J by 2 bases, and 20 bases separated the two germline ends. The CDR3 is CSAKSYNWGGNYGYTF. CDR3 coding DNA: TGCAGTGCTAAATCTTATAACTGGGGTGGAAACTATGGCTACACCTTC.

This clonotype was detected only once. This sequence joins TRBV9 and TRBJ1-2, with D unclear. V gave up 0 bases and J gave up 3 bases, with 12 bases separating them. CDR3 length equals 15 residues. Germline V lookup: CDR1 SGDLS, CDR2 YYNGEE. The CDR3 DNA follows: TGTGCCAGCAGCGTAGCTAGCCCCTATTACTATGGCTACACCTTC. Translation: CASSVASPYYYGYTF.

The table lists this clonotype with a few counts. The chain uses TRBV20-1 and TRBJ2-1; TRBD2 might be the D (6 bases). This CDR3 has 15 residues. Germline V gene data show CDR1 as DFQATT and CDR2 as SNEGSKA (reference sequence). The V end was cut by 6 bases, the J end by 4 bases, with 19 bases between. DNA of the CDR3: TGCAGTGCCCGGACGCGGGGAACCCCTTACAATGAGCAGTTCTTC. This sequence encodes CSARTRGTPYNEQFF.

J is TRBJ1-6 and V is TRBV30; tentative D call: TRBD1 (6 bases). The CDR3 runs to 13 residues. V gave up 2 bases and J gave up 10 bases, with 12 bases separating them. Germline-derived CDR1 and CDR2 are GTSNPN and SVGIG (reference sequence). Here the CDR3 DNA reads TGTGCCTGGAGTTACAGGGCTCGGTCACCCCTCCACTTT. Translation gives CAWSYRARSPLHF.

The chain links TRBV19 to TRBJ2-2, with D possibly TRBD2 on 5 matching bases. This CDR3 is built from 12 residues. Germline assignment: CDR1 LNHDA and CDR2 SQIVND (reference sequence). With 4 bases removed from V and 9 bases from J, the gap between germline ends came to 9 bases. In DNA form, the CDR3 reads TGTGCCAGTAGTACCGGGGTTCGGGAGCTGTTTTTT. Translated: CASSTGVRELFF.

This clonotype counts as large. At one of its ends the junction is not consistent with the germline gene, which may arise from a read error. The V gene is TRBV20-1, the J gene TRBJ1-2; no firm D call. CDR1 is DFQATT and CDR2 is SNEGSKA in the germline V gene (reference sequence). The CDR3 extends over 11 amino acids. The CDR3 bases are TGCAGTGCCAGAGGAAGGTATGGCTACACCTTC. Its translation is CSARGRYGYTF.

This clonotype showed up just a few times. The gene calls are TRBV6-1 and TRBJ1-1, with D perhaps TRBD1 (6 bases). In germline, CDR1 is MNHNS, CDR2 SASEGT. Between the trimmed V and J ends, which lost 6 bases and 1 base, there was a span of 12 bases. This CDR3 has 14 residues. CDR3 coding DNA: TGTGCCAGCAGACCTTCGACAGGGAACACTGAAGCTTTCTTT. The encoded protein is CASRPSTGNTEAFF.

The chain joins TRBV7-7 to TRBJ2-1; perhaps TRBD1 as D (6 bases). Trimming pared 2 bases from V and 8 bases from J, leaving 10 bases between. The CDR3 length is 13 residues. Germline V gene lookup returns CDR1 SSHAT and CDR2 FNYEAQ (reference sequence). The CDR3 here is CASSLSRGDEQFF. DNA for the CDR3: TGTGCCAGCAGCTTATCCAGGGGCGATGAGCAGTTCTTC.